A selection of T cell receptor beta chains follows, all from one sample in a study of shared clonotypes between healthy human individuals. Method: immunoSEQ multiplex PCR; TCRdb's copy keeps in-frame clones and lacks some. The data show some 1 million clones, approximately 72% seen once. Sequenced input: memory CD4+ T cells sorted from blood. Source of these receptors: a man in his late teens or twenties in good health. The CDR3 runs from the conserved cysteine through the conserved F or W. The D gene is left open where the match is weak. Size is stated for part of the rows, as once, few or many counts, or as a class when the clone is expanded.

J gene	V gene	D gene	clone size	CDR3 length	CDR3 protein	CDR3 DNA
TRBJ2-2	TRBV5-1	TRBD1	NA	15	CASSLPTGGTGELFF	TGCGCCAGCAGCCTACCCACAGGGGGCACCGGGGAGCTGTTTTTT
TRBJ2-3	TRBV4-3	NA	NA	14	CASSQETATDTQYF	TGCGCCAGCAGCCAAGAGACAGCTACAGATACGCAGTATTTT
TRBJ2-7	TRBV18	NA	NA	13	CASSRDHSYEQYF	TGTGCCAGCTCACGCGACCACTCCTACGAGCAGTACTTC
TRBJ1-5	TRBV1	NA	NA	16	CTSSQIGTVLNQPQHF	TGCACCAGCAGCCAAATAGGGACGGTCCTAAATCAGCCCCAGCATTTT
TRBJ1-6	TRBV7-2	NA	NA	13	CASSLDFPSPLHF	TGTGCCAGCAGCTTAGATTTCCCTTCACCCCTCCACTTT
TRBJ2-7	TRBV5-1	NA	few	15	CASSRGQGKANEQYF	TGCGCCAGCAGCCGTGGACAAGGCAAGGCCAACGAGCAGTACTTC
TRBJ1-3	TRBV9	TRBD1	NA	16	CASSVQGAFSGNTIYF	TGTGCCAGCAGCGTTCAGGGGGCCTTCTCTGGAAACACCATATATTTT
TRBJ2-7	TRBV19	NA	NA	14	CASSIDWGSYEQYF	TGTGCCAGTAGTATCGATTGGGGCTCCTACGAGCAGTACTTC
TRBJ1-2	TRBV5-6	NA	few	15	CASSLGPQGGYGYTF	TGTGCCAGCAGCTTAGGCCCACAGGGCGGCTATGGCTACACCTTC
TRBJ2-7	TRBV6-1	NA	NA	11	CASSDWSEQYF	TGTGCCAGCAGTGATTGGAGCGAGCAGTACTTC